Listed below are T cell receptor beta chains from one sample, sequenced in a study of CD8 T cells in ankylosing spondylitis. Each CDR3 protein gets one entry after TCRdb re-called the 5' RACE reads with MiXCR. The table lists under 200,000 distinct CDR3 sequences, around 10% of them singletons. Sequencing input: blood, either unsorted or a sorted T cell fraction (not recorded which). All receptors come from a male donor with ankylosing spondylitis or in good health (not recorded which). Each CDR3 is given with its conserved first and last residue. The D gene is left open where the match is weak. Not all rows give a size; the values are once, few, many and, for expanded clones, a class.

18	TRBV6-5	TRBJ2-3	TRBD2	many	CASSYSPGLAGIVDTQYF	TGTGCCAGCAGTTACTCCCCGGGACTAGCGGGAATTGTAGATACGCAGTATTTT
15	TRBV2	TRBJ2-7	TRBD1	many	CARGPASGTGGEQYF	TGTGCCAGGGGGCCAGCGTCCGGGACAGGGGGCGAGCAGTACTTC
15	TRBV5-1	TRBJ2-7	NA	many	CASSLGASLGGEQYF	TGCGCCAGCAGCTTGGGGGCCTCCCTAGGTGGCGAGCAGTACTTC
15	TRBV5-1	TRBJ1-1	TRBD1	many	CASSLKQGANTEAFF	TGCGCCAGCAGCTTGAAGCAGGGGGCTAACACTGAAGCTTTCTTT
13	TRBV5-5	TRBJ2-1	TRBD1	few	CASSFGTDNEQFF	TGTGCCAGCAGCTTTGGGACAGACAATGAGCAGTTCTTC
14	TRBV5-8	TRBJ2-1	TRBD1	many	CASSPYTGGNEQFF	TGTGCCAGCAGCCCTTACACAGGGGGCAATGAGCAGTTCTTC
18	TRBV20-1	TRBJ2-1	TRBD2	many	CSAQNFGLAGGQRYEQFF	TGCAGTGCGCAAAACTTCGGACTAGCGGGAGGCCAGCGTTATGAGCAGTTCTTC
17	TRBV5-1	TRBJ1-1	TRBD1	many	CASSLSGTGGSNTEAFF	TGCGCCAGCAGCTTGTCTGGGACAGGGGGCTCAAACACTGAAGCTTTCTTT
16	TRBV5-6	TRBJ2-2	NA	many	CASSLVDALGTGELFF	TGTGCCAGCAGCTTGGTGGACGCTCTCGGGACCGGGGAGCTGTTTTTT
16	TRBV20-1	TRBJ1-4	NA	NA	CCATPGHGSGSEKLFF	TGCTGTGCTACACCGGGACACGGGTCGGGTTCCGAAAAACTGTTTTTT
16	TRBV5-6	TRBJ1-5	NA	NA	CASGLPRDRKNQPQHF	TGTGCCAGCGGACTACCCAGGGATAGGAAAAATCAGCCCCAGCATTTT
13	TRBV10-3	TRBJ2-7	NA	many	CAISDAPSYEQYF	TGTGCCATCAGTGACGCTCCCTCCTACGAGCAGTACTTC
12	TRBV21-1	TRBJ2-7	NA	many	CASSKPGCEQYF	TGTGCCAGCAGCAAACCGGGGTGTGAGCAGTACTTC
15	TRBV4-1	TRBJ2-1	TRBD1	many	CASSQITGGFDEQFF	TGCGCCAGCAGCCAAATCACAGGGGGCTTCGATGAGCAGTTCTTC
13	TRBV6-2/TRBV6-3	TRBJ1-2	NA	large	CASSYTEISGYTF	TGTGCCAGCAGTTATACGGAAATTAGCGGCTACACCTTC
15	TRBV18	TRBJ1-3	NA	NA	CASSPSGISGNTIYF	TGTGCCAGCTCACCTTCAGGGATCTCTGGAAACACCATATATTTT
17	TRBV11-2	TRBJ2-2	TRBD2	many	CASSFPTSGTNTGELFF	TGTGCCAGCAGCTTCCCGACTAGCGGGACGAACACCGGGGAGCTGTTTTTT
12	TRBV11-2	TRBJ2-6	NA	few	CASSLGLDVLTF	TGTGCCAGCAGCTTAGGTCTCGACGTCCTGACTTTC
13	TRBV6-1	TRBJ1-1	NA	NA	CASNLESHTEAFF	TGTGCCAGCAACTTAGAGAGTCACACTGAAGCTTTCTTT
16	TRBV3-1	TRBJ2-1	TRBD2	NA	CAGSLYKGGPNLEQFF	TGTGCCGGCAGCCTCTATAAGGGAGGGCCAAATCTTGAGCAGTTCTTC
14	TRBV12-3/TRBV12-4	TRBJ1-6	TRBD1	many	CASSLTGEISPLHF	TGTGCCAGCAGTTTGACAGGGGAAATTTCACCCCTCCACTTT
15	TRBV2	TRBJ1-5	NA	NA	CASSPDRNSNQPQHF	TGTGCCAGCAGCCCCGACAGAAATAGCAATCAGCCCCAGCATTTT